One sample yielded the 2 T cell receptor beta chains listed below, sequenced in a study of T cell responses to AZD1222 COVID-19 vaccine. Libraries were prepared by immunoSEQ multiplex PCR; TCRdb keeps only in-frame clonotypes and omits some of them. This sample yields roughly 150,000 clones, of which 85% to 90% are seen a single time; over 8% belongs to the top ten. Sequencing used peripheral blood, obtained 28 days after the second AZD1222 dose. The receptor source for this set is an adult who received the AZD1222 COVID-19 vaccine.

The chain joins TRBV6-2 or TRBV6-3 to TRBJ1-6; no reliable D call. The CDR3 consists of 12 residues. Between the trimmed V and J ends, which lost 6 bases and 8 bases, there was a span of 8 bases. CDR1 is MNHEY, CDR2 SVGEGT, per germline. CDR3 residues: CASSRMDSPLHF. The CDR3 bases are TGTGCCAGCAGCAGAATGGATTCACCCCTCCACTTT.

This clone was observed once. This CDR3 is CASSIGTRDEQFF. For the CDR3, the DNA is TGTGCCAGTAGTATAGGGACACGCGATGAGCAGTTCTTC. This chain joins TRBV19 and TRBJ2-1; D is possibly TRBD1 (5 bases). CDR1 is LNHDA, CDR2 SQIVND, per germline (reference sequence). The V and J ends lost 1 base and 8 bases respectively, with 9 bases between them. The CDR3 spans 13 residues.